This T cell receptor (beta chain) was captured by sequencing in a study of molecular identifiers for immune sequencing clone quantification. Isolation of naive CD8 T cells was achieved by sorting on a CD8+CD4-CCR7+CD45RA+ phenotype. V was clipped by 3 bases and J by 6 bases, with 12 bases between them. The CDR3 consists of 14 residues. Per the germline V gene, CDR1 is LGHNA and CDR2 is YNFKEQ. Libraries of bulk TCR were made by previously described methods (with listed TCR primers). TCRdb ran MiXCR on the PCR reads and lists one entry per CDR3 protein. Of 65,000 or so distinct CDR3 sequences in the sample, 18% are singletons; the top ten hold about 1.4%.

The rearrangement uses TRBV4-2 and TRBJ2-1; tentatively, D is TRBD2 (6 bases). This TCR came from a human donor in good health. Some libraries in this study had Jurkat cell RNA spiked in. Sequenced: naive CD8+ T cells from blood, with Jurkat cell RNA spiked in. The subset here: FACS-sorted CD8+CD4-CCR7+CD45RA+ naive T cells. The CDR3 loop reads CASSQLEGPNEQFF. The CDR3 nucleotides are TGTGCCAGCAGCCAGCTGGAGGGCCCCAATGAGCAGTTCTTC.